This T cell receptor beta chain was retrieved from a study of breast tumors, draining lymph nodes, adjacent tissues. TCRdb re-called the multiplex PCR reads through MiXCR, storing one row per CDR3 protein. The profile shows about 15,000 distinct CDR3 sequences, 55% of them singletons. Between the trimmed V and J ends, which lost 2 bases and 6 bases, there was a span of 11 bases. Looked up from germline, CDR1 is DFQATT and CDR2 is SNEGSKA (reference sequence). CDR3 length: 14 residues. The gene calls are TRBV20-1 and TRBJ1-6; D is ambiguous. The sample was tumor-adjacent breast tissue. This clonotype was sampled from a female donor with breast cancer. Some clones in this sample may be carry-over from other donors' samples. The CDR3: CSARPITVNSPLHF. CDR3 nucleotides: TGCAGTGCTAGACCCATCACAGTTAATTCACCCCTCCACTTT.